This T cell receptor (beta chain) appears in the sequencing data of a study of shared clonotypes between healthy human individuals. Genomic DNA from each subset was divided evenly over several immunoSEQ plates. Replicate PCRs from sorted subsets contained about 200 ng DNA, which is approximately 30,000 T cell genomes. The repertoire was sequenced with immunoSEQ multiplex PCR; TCRdb's copy has only in-frame clones and lacks some. The sample shows millions of clones, around nine tenths of them seen only once. Partitioning of CD4+ cells yielded a CD45RA+ naive subset and a CD45RA-negative memory subset. Germline V gives CDR1 SGDLS, CDR2 YYNGEE. V was shortened by 4 bases and J by 3 bases, with 16 bases between the two germline ends. The CDR3 runs to 15 residues.

The V and J genes are TRBV9 and TRBJ1-1, with D possibly being TRBD1 (5 bases). The sample was naive CD4+ T cells sorted from blood. Subset defined: CD45RA+ positively selected. The sequence was obtained from a man in his late teens or twenties in good health. CDR3 nucleotide sequence: TGTGCCAGCAGCCACGGGGGGGTTTGGGACACTGAAGCTTTCTTT. This sequence encodes CASSHGGVWDTEAFF.